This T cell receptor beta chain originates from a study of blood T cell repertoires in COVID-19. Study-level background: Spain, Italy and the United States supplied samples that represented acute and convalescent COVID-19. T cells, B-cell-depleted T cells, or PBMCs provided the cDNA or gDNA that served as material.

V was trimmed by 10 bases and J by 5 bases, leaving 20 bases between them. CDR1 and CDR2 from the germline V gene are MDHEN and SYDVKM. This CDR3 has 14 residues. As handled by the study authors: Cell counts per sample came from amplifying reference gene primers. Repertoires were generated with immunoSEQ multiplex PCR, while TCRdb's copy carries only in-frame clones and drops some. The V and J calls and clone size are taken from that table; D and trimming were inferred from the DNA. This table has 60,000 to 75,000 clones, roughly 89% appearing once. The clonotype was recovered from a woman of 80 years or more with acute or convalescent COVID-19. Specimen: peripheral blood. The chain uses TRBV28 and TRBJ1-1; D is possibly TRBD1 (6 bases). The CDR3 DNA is TGTGCCACTCTACCCGGGACACGGCGGACTGAAGCTTTCTTT. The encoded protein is CATLPGTRRTEAFF.